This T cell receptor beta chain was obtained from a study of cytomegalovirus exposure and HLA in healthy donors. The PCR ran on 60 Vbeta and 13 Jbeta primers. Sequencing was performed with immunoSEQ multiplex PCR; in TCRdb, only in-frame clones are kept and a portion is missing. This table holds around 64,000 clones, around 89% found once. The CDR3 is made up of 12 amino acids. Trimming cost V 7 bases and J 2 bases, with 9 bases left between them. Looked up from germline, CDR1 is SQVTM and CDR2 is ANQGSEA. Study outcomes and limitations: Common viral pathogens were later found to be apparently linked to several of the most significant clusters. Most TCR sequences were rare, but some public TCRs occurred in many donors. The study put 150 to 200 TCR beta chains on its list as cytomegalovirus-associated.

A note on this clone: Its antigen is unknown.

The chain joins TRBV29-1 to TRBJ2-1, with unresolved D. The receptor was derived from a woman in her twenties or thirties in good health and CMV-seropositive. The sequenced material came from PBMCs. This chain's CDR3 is CSARPTYNEQFF. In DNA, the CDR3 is TGCAGCGCCAGGCCAACCTACAATGAGCAGTTCTTC.